The next 20 T cell receptor beta chains were all read from a single sample in a study of cytomegalovirus exposure and HLA in healthy donors. Primers for the PCR totalled 60 Vbeta and 13 Jbeta. Profiled with immunoSEQ multiplex PCR; TCRdb holds only in-frame clones, not every one. This table holds 100,000 to 150,000 clones. Specimen: PBMCs. Receptor source: a woman aged 40-49 years in good health and CMV-seronegative.

This chain joins TRBV7-3 and TRBJ2-1; D gene uncertain. The germline V and J ends were trimmed by 0 bases and 2 bases, with 17 bases remaining between them. This CDR3 comprises 18 residues. Germline CDR1 is SGHTA and CDR2 is FQGTGA. The CDR3 here is CASSLTFVGRTPYNEQFF. CDR3 nucleotides: TGTGCCAGCAGCTTAACGTTCGTCGGTCGTACCCCCTACAATGAGCAGTTCTTC.

The chain recombines TRBV11-3 with TRBJ2-2, with a weak D call TRBD2 (6 bases). V lost 1 base to trimming and J lost 5 bases, with 14 bases between them. CDR3 length equals 16 residues. The germline CDR1 and CDR2 sequences are SGHNT and YENEEA. CDR3 nucleotides: TGTGCCAGCAGCTTAGCGGCGCAGGGAGGTACCGGGGAGCTGTTTTTT. Protein product: CASSLAAQGGTGELFF. Supplemented by reference TRBV11-3 and TRBJ2-2, the full variable domain reads EAGVVQSPRYKIIEKKQPVAFWCNPISGHNTLYWYLQNLGQGPELLIRYENEEAVDDSQLPKDRFSAERLKGVDSTLKIQPAELGDSAVYLCASSLAAQGGTGELFFGEGSRLTVL.

The CDR3 sequence is CASSAGLAGEYNEQFF. CDR3 coding DNA: TGCGCCAGCAGCGCGGGACTAGCGGGGGAGTACAATGAGCAGTTCTTC. The V call is TRBV5-1, the J call TRBJ2-1; the match to TRBD2 covers 14 bases. V lost 4 bases, J lost 4 bases, and 4 bases stayed unmatched. The V gene's germline CDR1 is SGHRS and CDR2 YFSETQ. This CDR3 region has 16 residues.

The chain recombines TRBV2 with TRBJ1-5; D unclear. CDR1 SNHLY and CDR2 FYNNEI come from the germline V gene. CDR3 length: 14 amino acids. Between the trimmed V and J ends, which lost 10 bases and 3 bases, there was a span of 16 bases. CDR3 protein: CAKERGRDNQPQHF. The CDR3 DNA follows: TGTGCCAAGGAACGTGGACGGGACAATCAGCCCCAGCATTTT.

V is TRBV5-1 and J is TRBJ2-1; D is possibly TRBD2 (6 bases). CDR1 and CDR2 from the germline V gene are SGHRS and YFSETQ. The CDR3 contains 15 residues. The V end lost 1 base, the J end lost 9 bases, and 17 bases lay between the germline ends. CDR3 DNA: TGCGCCAGCAGCTTGCTTCAGGGCGGCGGGATTGAGCAGTTCTTC. The encoded protein is CASSLLQGGGIEQFF.

This chain connects TRBV6-5 to TRBJ1-5, with 8 nucleotides matching TRBD1. Germline V CDR1 and CDR2: MNHEY, SVGAGI. The CDR3 is 15 amino acids. Trimming at V came to 5 bases and at J to 9 bases, leaving 12 bases not matched to a gene. CDR3 sequence (DNA): TGTGCCAGCAGTCAAAGTGGGACAGGCCAAATGCCCCAGCATTTT. Its protein product is CASSQSGTGQMPQHF.

J is TRBJ2-7 and V is TRBV10-3, with TRBD1 matching 12 bases. Germline values: CDR1 ENHRY, CDR2 SYGVKD. The V segment lost 4 bases and the J segment 5 bases; nucleotides outside the gene matches: 6. The CDR3 covers 15 residues. The CDR3 here is CAISGRDRGLDEQYF. In DNA form, the CDR3 reads TGTGCCATCAGTGGCCGGGACAGGGGGCTCGACGAGCAGTACTTC.

The J gene is TRBJ1-2, the V gene TRBV9, with unresolved D. V was cut by 0 bases and J by 2 bases, with 11 bases left in between. The CDR3 spans 15 residues. CDR1 SGDLS and CDR2 YYNGEE come from the germline V gene. CDR3 nucleotides: TGTGCCAGCAGCGTAGTTGGCAGAGGAAACTATGGCTACACCTTC. As protein: CASSVVGRGNYGYTF.

J is TRBJ1-6 and V is TRBV6-4; no reliable D call. V dropped 3 bases and J dropped 8 bases, with 8 bases sitting between them. Germline V gene sequence: CDR1 MRHNA, CDR2 SNTAGT. This CDR3 has 13 residues. CDR3 sequence reads: CASSEAADSPLHF. Written as DNA, the CDR3 is TGTGCCAGCAGTGAGGCGGCCGATTCACCCCTCCACTTT.

This chain connects TRBV9 to TRBJ2-7; D gene unclear. CDR3 length equals 15 residues. Germline V lookup: CDR1 SGDLS, CDR2 YYNGEE. Trimming pared 0 bases from V and 0 bases from J, leaving 10 bases between. As DNA, the CDR3 is TGTGCCAGCAGCGTAGATCCAGCTAGCTCCTACGAGCAGTACGTC. Translated: CASSVDPASSYEQYV.

V usage is TRBV10-2 and J usage is TRBJ2-2; 12 nucleotides match TRBD2. The trim removed 3 bases at V and 2 bases at J, leaving 1 base unmatched. Germline values: CDR1 WSHSY, CDR2 SAAADI. The CDR3 has 16 amino acids. CDR3 sequence reads: CASSELAGGNTGELFF. In nucleotides, the CDR3 is TGCGCCAGCAGTGAACTAGCGGGGGGAAACACCGGGGAGCTGTTTTTT.

The gene calls are TRBV6-5 and TRBJ2-3; D uncertain. CDR1 is MNHEY and CDR2 is SVGAGI in the germline V gene. Trimming shortened V by 0 bases and J by 6 bases, and 13 bases separated the two germline ends. The CDR3 totals 15 residues. CDR3 nucleotides: TGTGCCAGCAGTTACTCGCATGGTGCGTCCGATACGCAGTATTTT. Translating gives CASSYSHGASDTQYF.

The chain has TRBV5-1 and TRBJ2-1; TRBD1 might be the D (6 bases). Trimming stripped 6 bases from V and 4 bases from J, with 11 bases between. Germline V lookup: CDR1 SGHRS, CDR2 YFSETQ. The CDR3 is 13 amino acids. DNA for the CDR3: TGCGCCAGCAACCCTCAGGGGTACAATGAGCAGTTCTTC. This gives the protein CASNPQGYNEQFF.

This chain links TRBV6-6 with TRBJ2-3; the match to TRBD1 covers 7 bases. The CDR3 spans 14 residues. Germline trimming cut 6 bases from V and 4 bases from J; bases unmatched to any gene: 7. The germline V gene has CDR1 MNHNY and CDR2 SVGAGI (reference sequence). This chain's CDR3 is CASRKQGMADTQYF. DNA of the CDR3: TGTGCCAGCAGAAAACAGGGGATGGCAGATACGCAGTATTTT.

The J gene is TRBJ2-5, the V gene TRBV10-3, with unresolved D. The CDR3 has 11 residues. The germline gives CDR1 ENHRY, CDR2 SYGVKD. V dropped 3 bases and J dropped 3 bases, with 2 bases sitting between them. The DNA of the CDR3 is TGTGCCATCAGTGATAAAGAGACCCAGTACTTC. It is translated as CAISDKETQYF.

The gene calls are TRBV7-2 and TRBJ2-7; D is undetermined. CDR3 size: 14 residues. Germline CDR1 and CDR2: SGHTA and FQGNSA. V lost 1 base and J 6 bases, leaving 13 bases between the germline ends. The DNA for the CDR3 is TGTGCCAGCAGCTTAGTTATCAGTGGGCTCGAGCAGTACTTC. It is translated as CASSLVISGLEQYF.

This sequence joins TRBV4-1 and TRBJ1-1, with 7 positions matching TRBD1. Germline-derived CDR1 and CDR2 are MGHRA and YSYEKL. Losses at the gene ends were 3 bases for V and 0 bases for J; bases not matched to a gene: 4. The CDR3 totals 15 residues. The CDR3 region is CASSHRGQVNTEAFF. The CDR3 nucleotides are TGCGCCAGCAGCCATCGCGGACAGGTGAACACTGAAGCTTTCTTT.

The genes are TRBV10-2 and TRBJ2-2; D perhaps matches TRBD2 (7 bases). CDR1 WSHSY and CDR2 SAAADI come from the germline V gene. V lost 0 bases and J lost 5, with 10 bases in between. CDR3 length: 15 residues. CDR3 loop: CASSESGGPTGELFF. The DNA of the CDR3 is TGCGCCAGCAGTGAGTCGGGGGGGCCGACCGGGGAGCTGTTTTTT.

The chain employs TRBV9 and TRBJ1-6, with a tentative D call TRBD1 (5 bases). From germline, CDR1 is SGDLS and CDR2 YYNGEE. The CDR3 is made up of 13 amino acids. V gave up 1 base and J gave up 12 bases, with 11 bases separating them. Here the CDR3 DNA reads TGTGCCAGCAGCGTATCACAGGCGGAACCCCTCCACTTT. Translation gives CASSVSQAEPLHF.

The rearrangement uses TRBV7-9 and TRBJ2-3; a possible D gene is TRBD2 (6 bases). V lost 2 bases to trimming and J lost 0 bases, with 12 bases between them. Germline CDR1 reads SEHNR; CDR2 reads FQNEAQ (reference sequence). CDR3 length: 16 residues. CDR3 sequence: CASSLRDSLSTDTQYF. Here the CDR3 DNA reads TGTGCCAGCAGCTTAAGGGACTCTCTCAGCACAGATACGCAGTATTTT.